This T cell receptor beta chain was captured by sequencing in a study of T cell clonotyping in hematopoietic cell transplantation. Study as a whole: Cytoreduction preceded collection of pretransplant recipient samples. Study-wide results and caveats: Graft donor and pretransplant recipient Inverse Simpson Index values predicted broader posttransplant TCR diversity. After transplant, recipient diversity fell while pathologically expanded clonotypes grew through day 180.

With respect to this clone: Its antigen is unknown.

Germline CDR1 and CDR2: MNHEY and SMNVEV (reference sequence). The CDR3 is made up of 13 amino acids. V gave up 4 bases and J gave up 4 bases, with 7 bases separating them. As for time point: recipient sample about 28 days before transplant, after cytoreduction. Clones were read by immunoSEQ multiplex PCR, and TCRdb kept only the in-frame ones, dropping some. Counted here are more than 40,000 clones, about 85% occurring once; the ten biggest clones make up 2.5% to 3.5%. The sample consisted of peripheral blood mononuclear cells, taken before stem cell transplant. The chain has TRBV27 and TRBJ1-4; D gene uncertain. This clonotype was obtained from a man aged 55-75 years with acute myeloid leukemia. Some clones in this sample may be carry-over from other donors' samples. CDR3 DNA: TGTGCCAGCAGTTGGCAGCTTAATGAAAAACTGTTTTTT. Translation: CASSWQLNEKLFF.